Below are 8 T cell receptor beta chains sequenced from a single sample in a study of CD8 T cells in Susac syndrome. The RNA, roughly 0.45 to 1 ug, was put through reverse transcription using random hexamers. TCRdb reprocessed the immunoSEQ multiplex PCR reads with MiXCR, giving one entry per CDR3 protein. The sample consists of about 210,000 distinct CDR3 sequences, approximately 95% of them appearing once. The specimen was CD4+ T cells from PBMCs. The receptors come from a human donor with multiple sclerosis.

CDR3 sequence reads: CSVDTGTDTQYF. The CDR3 bases are TGCAGCGTTGACACAGGCACAGATACGCAGTATTTT. The chain has TRBV29-1 and TRBJ2-3; D is unclear. Trimming cost V 3 bases and J 1 base, with 5 bases left between them. The CDR3 runs 12 residues. Germline V gene lookup returns CDR1 SQVTM and CDR2 ANQGSEA.

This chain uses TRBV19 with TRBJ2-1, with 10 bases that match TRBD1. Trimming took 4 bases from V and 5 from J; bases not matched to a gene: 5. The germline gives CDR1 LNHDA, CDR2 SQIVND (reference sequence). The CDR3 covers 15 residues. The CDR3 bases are TGTGCCAGTAGTAGACCGGGACAGGGGAACAATGAGCAGTTCTTC. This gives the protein CASSRPGQGNNEQFF.

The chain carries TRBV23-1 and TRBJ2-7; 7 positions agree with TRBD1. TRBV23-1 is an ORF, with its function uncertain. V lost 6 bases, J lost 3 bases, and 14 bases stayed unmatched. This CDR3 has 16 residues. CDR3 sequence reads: CASRVENRDRDYEQYF. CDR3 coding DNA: TGCGCCAGCAGAGTAGAAAACCGGGACAGAGACTACGAGCAGTACTTC.

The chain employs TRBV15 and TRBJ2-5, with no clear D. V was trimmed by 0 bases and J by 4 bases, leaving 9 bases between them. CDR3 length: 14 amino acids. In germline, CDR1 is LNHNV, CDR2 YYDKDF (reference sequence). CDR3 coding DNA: TGTGCCACCAGCAGAGATCTCCGCCTAGAGACCCAGTACTTC. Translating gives CATSRDLRLETQYF.

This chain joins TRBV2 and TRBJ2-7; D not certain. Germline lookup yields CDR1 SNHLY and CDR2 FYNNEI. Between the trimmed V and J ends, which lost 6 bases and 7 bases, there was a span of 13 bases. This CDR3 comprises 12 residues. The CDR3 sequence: CASRPAVSEQYF. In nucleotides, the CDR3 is TGTGCCAGCAGACCCGCTGTAAGTGAGCAGTACTTC.

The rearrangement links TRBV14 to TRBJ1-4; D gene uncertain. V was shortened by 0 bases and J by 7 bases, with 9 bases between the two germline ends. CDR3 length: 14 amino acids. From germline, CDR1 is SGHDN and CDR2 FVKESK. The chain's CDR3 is CASSQDPNTEKLFF. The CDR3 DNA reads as TGTGCCAGCAGCCAAGATCCGAATACTGAAAAACTGTTTTTT.

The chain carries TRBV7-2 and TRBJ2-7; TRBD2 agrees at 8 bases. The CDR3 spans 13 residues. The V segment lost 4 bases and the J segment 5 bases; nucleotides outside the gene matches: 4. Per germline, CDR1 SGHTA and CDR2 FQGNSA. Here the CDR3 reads CASSSPGGNEQYF. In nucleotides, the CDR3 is TGTGCCAGCAGCTCCCCGGGAGGGAACGAGCAGTACTTC. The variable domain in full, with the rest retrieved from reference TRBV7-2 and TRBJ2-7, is GAGVSQSPSNKVTEKGKDVELRCDPISGHTALYWYRQSLGQGLEFLIYFQGNSAPDKSGLPSDRFSAERTGGSVSTLTIQRTQQEDSAVYLCASSSPGGNEQYFGPGTRLTVT.

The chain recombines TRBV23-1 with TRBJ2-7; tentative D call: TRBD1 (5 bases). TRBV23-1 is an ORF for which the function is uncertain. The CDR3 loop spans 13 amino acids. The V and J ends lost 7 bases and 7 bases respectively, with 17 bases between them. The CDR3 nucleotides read TGCGCCAGCACGACAGTCTCCGGAAGGGAGCAGTACTTC. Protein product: CASTTVSGREQYF.